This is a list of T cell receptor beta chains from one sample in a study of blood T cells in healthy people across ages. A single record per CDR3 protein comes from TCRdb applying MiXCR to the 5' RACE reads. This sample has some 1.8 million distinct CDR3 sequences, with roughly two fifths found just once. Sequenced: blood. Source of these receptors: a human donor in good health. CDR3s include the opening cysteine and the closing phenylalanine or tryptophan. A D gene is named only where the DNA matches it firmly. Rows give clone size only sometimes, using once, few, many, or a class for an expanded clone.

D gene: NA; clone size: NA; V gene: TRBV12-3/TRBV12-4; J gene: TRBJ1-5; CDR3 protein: CASSITGSGQPQHF; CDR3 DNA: TGTGCCAGCAGCATTACAGGGTCGGGTCAGCCCCAGCATTTT
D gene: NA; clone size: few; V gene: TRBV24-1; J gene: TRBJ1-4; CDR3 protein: CATSDPPPGGGKLFF; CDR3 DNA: TGTGCCACCAGTGACCCCCCGCCTGGGGGAGGAAAACTGTTTTTT
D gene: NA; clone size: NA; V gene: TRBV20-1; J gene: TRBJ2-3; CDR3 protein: CSAPGEGTDTQYF; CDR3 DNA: TGCAGTGCCCCCGGGGAGGGCACAGATACGCAGTATTTT
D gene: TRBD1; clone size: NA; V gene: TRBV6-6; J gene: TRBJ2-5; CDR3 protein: CASRWTGAKQETQYF; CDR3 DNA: TGTGCCAGCAGATGGACAGGAGCCAAGCAAGAGACCCAGTACTTC
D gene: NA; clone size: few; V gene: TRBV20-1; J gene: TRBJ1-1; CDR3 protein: CSAREVGNTEAFF; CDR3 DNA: TGCAGTGCTAGGGAGGTAGGGAACACTGAAGCTTTCTTT
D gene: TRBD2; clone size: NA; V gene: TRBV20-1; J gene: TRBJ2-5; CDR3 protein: CSARKGTSGEETQYF; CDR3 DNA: TGCAGTGCTAGAAAGGGGACTAGCGGCGAAGAGACCCAGTACTTC
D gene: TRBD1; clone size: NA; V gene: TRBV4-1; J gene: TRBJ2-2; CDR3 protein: CASRLRGLNTGELFF; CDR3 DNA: TGCGCCAGCAGGCTTAGGGGGCTGAACACCGGGGAGCTGTTTTTT
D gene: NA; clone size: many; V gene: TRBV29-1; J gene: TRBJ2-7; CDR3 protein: CSVGGPNSYEQYF; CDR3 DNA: TGCAGCGTCGGGGGTCCTAACTCCTACGAGCAGTACTTC
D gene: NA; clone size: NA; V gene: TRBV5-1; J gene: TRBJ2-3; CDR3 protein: CASSLPDKGGTQYF; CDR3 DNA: TGCGCCAGCAGCTTGCCCGACAAAGGGGGAACGCAGTATTTT
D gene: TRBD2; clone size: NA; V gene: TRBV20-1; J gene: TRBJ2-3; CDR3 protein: CSARVAAGLAGKDTQYF; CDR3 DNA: TGCAGTGCTAGAGTTGCAGCGGGACTAGCGGGGAAGGATACGCAGTATTTT
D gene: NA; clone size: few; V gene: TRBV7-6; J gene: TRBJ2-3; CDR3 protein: CASSLELQDTDTQYF; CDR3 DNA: TGTGCCAGCAGCTTAGAGCTACAGGACACAGATACGCAGTATTTT
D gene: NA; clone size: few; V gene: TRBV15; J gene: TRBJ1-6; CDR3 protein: CATSRDRVGYNSPLHF; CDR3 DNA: TGTGCCACCAGCAGAGACAGGGTAGGATATAATTCACCCCTCCACTTT
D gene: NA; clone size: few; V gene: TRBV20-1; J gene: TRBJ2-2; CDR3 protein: CSAGTANTGELFF; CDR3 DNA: TGCAGTGCCGGGACGGCGAACACCGGGGAGCTGTTTTTT
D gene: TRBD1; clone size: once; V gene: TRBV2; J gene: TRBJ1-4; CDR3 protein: CASDRTGPPREKLFF; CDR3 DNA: TGTGCCAGCGATAGGACAGGGCCACCTCGAGAAAAACTGTTTTTT
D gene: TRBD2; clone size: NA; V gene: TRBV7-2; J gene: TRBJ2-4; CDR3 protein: CASSLDLWRESSYNEQYF; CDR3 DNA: TGTGCCAGCAGCTTAGACCTTTGGCGGGAGAGCTCCTACAATGAGCAGTACTTC
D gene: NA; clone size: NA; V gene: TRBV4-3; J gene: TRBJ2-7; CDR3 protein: CASSHRPGLPSYKQYF; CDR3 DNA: TGCGCCAGCAGCCATCGACCGGGACTGCCCTCCTACAAGCAGTACTTC
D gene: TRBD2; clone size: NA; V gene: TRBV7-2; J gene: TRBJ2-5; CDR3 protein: CASSNAGLAVETQYF; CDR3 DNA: TGTGCCAGCAGCAACGCCGGACTAGCGGTTGAGACCCAGTACTTC
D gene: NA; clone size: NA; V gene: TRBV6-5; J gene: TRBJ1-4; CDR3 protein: CASSYSITNEKLFF; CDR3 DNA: TGTGCCAGCAGTTACTCGATTACTAATGAAAAACTGTTTTTT
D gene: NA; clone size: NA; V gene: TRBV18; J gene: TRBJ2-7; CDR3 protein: CASSPPMGFDEQYF; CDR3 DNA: TGTGCCAGCTCACCACCGATGGGGTTCGACGAGCAGTACTTC
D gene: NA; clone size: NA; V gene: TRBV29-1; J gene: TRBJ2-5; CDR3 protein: CSPFRAGETQYF; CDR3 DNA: TGCAGCCCCTTCCGGGCAGGAGAGACCCAGTACTTC
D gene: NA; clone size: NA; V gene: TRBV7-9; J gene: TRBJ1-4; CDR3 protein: CASSLALGVNEVRNEKLFF; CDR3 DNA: TGTGCCAGCAGCTTAGCGCTTGGGGTGAATGAAGTCAGGAATGAAAAACTGTTTTTT
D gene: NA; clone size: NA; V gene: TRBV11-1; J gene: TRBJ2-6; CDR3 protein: CASSPKTGVGSGANVLTF; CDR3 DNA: TGTGCCAGCAGCCCGAAGACAGGAGTCGGCTCTGGGGCCAACGTCCTGACTTTC
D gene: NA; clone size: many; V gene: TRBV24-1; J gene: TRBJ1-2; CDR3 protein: CATSDWTVRYGYTF; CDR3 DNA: TGTGCCACCAGTGATTGGACAGTCCGCTATGGCTACACCTTC
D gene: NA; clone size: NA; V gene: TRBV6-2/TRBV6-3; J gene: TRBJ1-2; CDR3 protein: CASSYSGIVGSSYTF; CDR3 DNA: TGTGCCAGCAGTTACTCGGGAATAGTCGGGTCGAGCTACACCTTC
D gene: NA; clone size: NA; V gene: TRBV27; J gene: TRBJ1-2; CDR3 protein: CASTTDPQFYGYTF; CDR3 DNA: TGTGCCAGCACCACAGACCCCCAGTTCTATGGCTACACCTTC